These T cell receptor beta chains were read from a single sample in a study of cytomegalovirus exposure and HLA in healthy donors. Produced via immunoSEQ multiplex PCR; TCRdb's table is partial and in-frame only. This sample has some 130,000 clones, with 76% found just once. The sample consisted of PBMCs. All receptors derive from a man in his forties in good health and CMV-seronegative. CDR3s include the opening cysteine and the closing phenylalanine or tryptophan. The D gene is left open where the match is weak. Expanded clones get a size class; other rows say once, few or many, or leave the size out.

v_gene,abundance,j_gene,d_gene,CDR3nt,CDR3aa
TRBV4-2,NA,TRBJ2-7,TRBD2,TGTGCCAGCAGCCAGCACCTAGCGGGAGGTGTTCTTCCGTACGAGCAGTACTTC,CASSQHLAGGVLPYEQYF
TRBV19,few,TRBJ2-3,TRBD2,TGTGCCAGTAGTATCTCGCTAGCGGGAGGGAGGGCAGATACGCAGTATTTT,CASSISLAGGRADTQYF
TRBV30,NA,TRBJ2-7,TRBD2,TGTGCCTGGAGTGTACGCGGGAGCTCCTACGAGCAGTACTTC,CAWSVRGSSYEQYF
TRBV5-6,NA,TRBJ2-5,TRBD1,TGTGCCAGCAGCCCAAGGACAGGGTGGGAGACCCAGTACTTC,CASSPRTGWETQYF
TRBV11-2,NA,TRBJ1-1,NA,TGTGCCAGCAGCTTCACGGGAGACACTGAAGCTTTCTTT,CASSFTGDTEAFF
TRBV5-1,NA,TRBJ2-2,TRBD2,TGCGCCAGCAGATCGACGATAGGGGGACTAGCGGTATCTGGGGAGCTGTTTTTT,CASRSTIGGLAVSGELFF
TRBV19,NA,TRBJ1-1,NA,TGTGCCAGTAGTATTGTAACAGAGAACACTGAAGCTTTCTTT,CASSIVTENTEAFF
TRBV19,NA,TRBJ1-4,TRBD1,TGTGCCAGTAGTATATTAGGACAGGGGCCCGATGAAAAACTGTTTTTT,CASSILGQGPDEKLFF
TRBV7-9,NA,TRBJ2-7,NA,TGTGCCAGCACCCACCCGGGGACCTACGAGCAGTACTTC,CASTHPGTYEQYF
TRBV19,NA,TRBJ2-1,NA,TGTGCCAGTAGTACCATAGCGGAGAGCTCCTACAATGAGCAGTTCTTC,CASSTIAESSYNEQFF
TRBV30,NA,TRBJ2-7,TRBD1,TGTGCCTGGACGAGTTGGACAGGGGCTGGGGAGCAGTACTTC,CAWTSWTGAGEQYF
TRBV5-1,few,TRBJ2-3,NA,TGCGCCAGCCGCCCCCGGACTACCACCCTAGATACGCAGTATTTT,CASRPRTTTLDTQYF
TRBV5-3,few,TRBJ2-4,NA,TGTGCCAGAAGCCCCCCGGGAGAAAACATTCAGTACTTC,CARSPPGENIQYF
TRBV19,NA,TRBJ2-1,TRBD2,TGTGCCAGTAGTTTCTTAGCGGGGGGGGCGGGGAATGAGCAGTTCTTC,CASSFLAGGAGNEQFF
TRBV6-5,NA,TRBJ1-5,NA,TGTGCCAGCAGCTGGGGACAATCCAATCAGCCCCAGCATTTT,CASSWGQSNQPQHF
TRBV11-2,NA,TRBJ1-2,TRBD1,TGTGCCAGCAGCTTTGGCGCGACAGGGGTATCGGACTACACCTTC,CASSFGATGVSDYTF
TRBV2,NA,TRBJ1-1,NA,TGTGCCAGCAGTGTCTCAGGCAACACTGAAGCTTTCTTT,CASSVSGNTEAFF
TRBV7-9,NA,TRBJ2-3,TRBD2,TGTGCCAGCAGCCGCGGACTAGCGGGAGGGCTCCAGATTCCAGATACGCAGTATTTT,CASSRGLAGGLQIPDTQYF
TRBV6-1,NA,TRBJ1-4,NA,TGTGCCAGCAGCCCATCAGAAAAACTGTTTTTT,CASSPSEKLFF
TRBV4-1,few,TRBJ2-3,TRBD2,TGCGCCAGCAGCCAGTTAGCGGGAGGACGACCAGATACGCAGTATTTT,CASSQLAGGRPDTQYF
TRBV9,NA,TRBJ1-2,TRBD1,TGTGCCAGCAGCGTAGCCCTTGGAGGGACAGCCTATGGCTACACCTTC,CASSVALGGTAYGYTF
TRBV30,few,TRBJ2-7,NA,TGTGCCTGGAACGGGGGTACCTACGAGCAGTACTTC,CAWNGGTYEQYF
TRBV10-3,NA,TRBJ2-5,TRBD2,TGTGCCATCAGTGACGGGGCGGGAGGACAACAAGAGACCCAGTACTTC,CAISDGAGGQQETQYF
TRBV11-2,NA,TRBJ2-7,TRBD2,TGTGCCAGCAGCTTGGGGAGGGCAGCCTACGAGCAGTACTTC,CASSLGRAAYEQYF
TRBV10-1,NA,TRBJ2-1,NA,TGCGCCACCCCTTCGGTAGCCTCCCCCCACTACAATGAGCAGTTCTTC,CATPSVASPHYNEQFF
TRBV6-4,NA,TRBJ1-5,NA,TGTGCCAGCAGTGAGCAGGGTAGCAATCAGCCCCAGCATTTT,CASSEQGSNQPQHF
TRBV30,NA,TRBJ2-7,NA,TGTGCCTGGAGTGTTGTTGACAGTGGAGCTATGGGGCAGTACTTC,CAWSVVDSGAMGQYF
TRBV5-5,once,TRBJ1-2,TRBD1,TGTGCCAGCAGCGTCATGGGACAGGGGGCGAGAACTAGGGATGGCTACACCTTC,CASSVMGQGARTRDGYTF
TRBV30,NA,TRBJ2-7,NA,TGTGCCTGGAGTCCGTCCGGTTACGAGCAGTACTTC,CAWSPSGYEQYF
TRBV7-9,NA,TRBJ1-2,TRBD1,TGTGCCAGCAGCTTAGCGCGGGACAGAAACTATGGCTACACCTTC,CASSLARDRNYGYTF
TRBV5-1,NA,TRBJ2-7,NA,TGCGCCAGCAGCCAGGGGTCTAACTACGAGCAGTACTTC,CASSQGSNYEQYF